This note documents a single T cell receptor (beta chain) sequence. cDNA libraries of TCR beta carried unique molecular identifiers. MiXCR, applied by TCRdb to the PCR reads, yields one record per CDR3 protein. In the table there are 350,000 to 450,000 distinct CDR3 sequences, more than 30% of which are singletons. The data were taken from a study of post-analysis software for immune sequencing data. The sample consisted of blood. The clonotype was recovered from a girl aged 2-15 years with multiple sclerosis.

The DNA of the CDR3 is TGTGCCACCAACCTGGGACAGGGGAGCGGCTACACCTTC. Translated, it gives CATNLGQGSGYTF. The V gene is TRBV15, the J gene TRBJ1-2, with 10 bases matching TRBD1. Germline V lookup: CDR1 LNHNV, CDR2 YYDKDF (reference sequence). This CDR3 comprises 13 residues. V dropped 7 bases and J dropped 8; count of bases not matched to a gene: 7.